The next 22 T cell receptor beta chains were all read from a single sample in a study of neurological immune-mediated disorders. TCRdb analysed the 5' RACE reads with MiXCR anew, one entry per CDR3 protein. This sample has 55,000 or so distinct CDR3 sequences, with about 4.2% found just once. The source material was PBMCs. These receptor sequences come from a man aged 50 or older with multiple sclerosis.

Regarding this clonotype: Just one base apart from a much larger clone, this may be a read error. No conserved phenylalanine or tryptophan ends this CDR3, so it is likely a read error. The gene calls are TRBV5-1 and TRBJ1-4; D unresolved. Germline V gene lookup returns CDR1 SGHRS and CDR2 YFSETQ. There are 15 residues in the CDR3. V was pared by 0 bases and J by 0 bases, with 6 bases between. The CDR3 coding sequence is TGCGCCAGCAGCTTGGACGGAGCAACTAATGAAAAACTGTTTTGT. Amino acid sequence: CASSLDGATNEKLFC.

On this clonotype: It may be a read error: a sequence one base away is much more abundant. The chain is built from TRBV6-6 and TRBJ1-5; TRBD1 matches 9 bases. CDR3 length equals 13 residues. Germline loops: CDR1 MNHNY, CDR2 SVGAGI (reference sequence). CDR3 DNA: TGTGCCACCGGGACAGGGAGCAATCAGCCCCAGAATTTT. Protein product: CATGTGSNQPQNF.

This clonotype was counted ten times or more. V and J are TRBV7-9 and TRBJ1-1; D ambiguous. V was trimmed by 2 bases and J by 6 bases, leaving 13 bases between them. This CDR3 comprises 14 residues. Germline V lookup: CDR1 SEHNR, CDR2 FQNEAQ (reference sequence). CDR3 sequence: CASSLIGSLAEAFF. In nucleotides, the CDR3 is TGTGCCAGCAGCTTAATCGGTTCGTTGGCTGAAGCTTTCTTT.

This clonotype showed up many times. This chain connects TRBV4-1 to TRBJ2-7, with D perhaps matching TRBD1 (5 bases). Germline V CDR1 and CDR2: MGHRA, YSYEKL. Between the trimmed V and J ends, which lost 0 bases and 2 bases, there was a span of 11 bases. This CDR3 is built from 15 residues. The CDR3 sequence is CASSQESGATYEQYF. The CDR3 coding sequence is TGCGCCAGCAGCCAAGAATCTGGGGCGACCTACGAGCAGTACTTC.

This clonotype occurred many times. The chain has TRBV7-2 and TRBJ1-3; TRBD1 aligns across 8 bases. V lost 5 bases, J lost 2 bases, and 5 bases stayed unmatched. The CDR3 covers 15 residues. Germline V gene lookup returns CDR1 SGHTA and CDR2 FQGNSA. The CDR3 sequence: CASSPTGGPGNTIYF. In nucleotides, the CDR3 is TGTGCCAGCAGCCCAACAGGGGGACCTGGAAACACCATATATTTT.

This clonotype was seen many times. The chain links TRBV29-1 to TRBJ2-2; D unresolved. Trimming pared 4 bases from V and 4 bases from J, leaving 10 bases between. The CDR3 totals 13 residues. The germline V gene has CDR1 SQVTM and CDR2 ANQGSEA. CDR3 coding DNA: TGCAGCGTTGTTACTAAGGGCACCGGGGAGCTGTTTTTT. Residues: CSVVTKGTGELFF.

This clonotype was seen many times. This sequence joins TRBV29-1 and TRBJ2-7; 9 bases fit TRBD1. Germline lookup yields CDR1 SQVTM and CDR2 ANQGSEA. The CDR3 totals 15 residues. Trimming took 3 bases from V and 5 from J; bases not matched to a gene: 11. CDR3 sequence: CSVEDLGQGQDEQYF. CDR3 in DNA: TGCAGCGTTGAGGATTTAGGACAGGGGCAGGACGAGCAGTACTTC.

This clonotype has ten or more counts. This sequence may be a read error, since a much larger clone differs from it by one base. The rearrangement uses TRBV7-9 and TRBJ1-2; possibly TRBD1 for D (5 bases). The V gene's germline CDR1 is SEHNR and CDR2 FQNEAQ (reference sequence). This CDR3 region has 13 residues. V dropped 5 bases and J dropped 2 bases, with 9 bases sitting between them. The CDR3 reads CASSPKGNYGYTF. The CDR3 bases are TGTGCCAGCAGCCCCAAGGGGAACTATGGCTACACCTTC.

The sample holds many counts of this clonotype. This chain links TRBV5-1 with TRBJ1-5; D gene ambiguous. Germline V lookup: CDR1 SGHRS, CDR2 YFSETQ. The V and J ends lost 0 bases and 6 bases respectively, with 13 bases between them. The CDR3 extends over 15 amino acids. The CDR3 loop reads CASSLDSGLRQPQHF. The DNA for the CDR3 is TGCGCCAGCAGCTTGGATTCGGGTTTGCGTCAGCCCCAGCATTTT.

This clonotype was detected many times. The rearrangement joins TRBV4-1 to TRBJ2-3; maybe TRBD2 (6 bases). The germline V gene has CDR1 MGHRA and CDR2 YSYEKL. The CDR3 contains 14 residues. V lost 4 bases to trimming and J lost 6 bases, with 14 bases between them. In DNA, the CDR3 is TGCGCCAGCAGCCCCCGGGACTCTGTTGATACGCAGTATTTT. This gives the protein CASSPRDSVDTQYF.

In its sample, this clonotype was seen many times. One end of the junction is discordant with germline, which a read error may explain. V and J are TRBV15 and TRBJ1-5; 7 positions match TRBD1. CDR3 size: 14 residues. The germline CDR1 and CDR2 sequences are LNHNV and YYDKDF (reference sequence). CDR3: CATSKDRAFQPQNF. DNA of the CDR3: TGTGCCACCAGCAAAGACAGGGCCTTCCAGCCCCAGAATTTT.

This clonotype has a count of ten or more. The chain carries TRBV28 and TRBJ2-7; the match to TRBD1 covers 12 bases. Germline CDR1 is MDHEN and CDR2 is SYDVKM. V lost 3 bases, J lost 4 bases, and 7 bases stayed unmatched. The CDR3 has 16 amino acids. The CDR3 sequence: CASSFWGQGAQYEQYF. The CDR3 DNA reads as TGTGCCAGCAGTTTCTGGGGACAGGGGGCTCAGTACGAGCAGTACTTC.

Ten or more counts support this clonotype. The chain uses TRBV4-1 and TRBJ2-3, with D possibly matching TRBD2 (6 bases). V was cut by 1 base and J by 2 bases, with 13 bases left in between. The CDR3 covers 16 residues. Germline V CDR1 and CDR2: MGHRA, YSYEKL. This CDR3 is CASSQGRTGATDTQYF. The CDR3 DNA follows: TGCGCCAGCAGCCAAGGTCGGACGGGAGCCACAGATACGCAGTATTTT.

This clonotype was recorded at least ten times. V and J are TRBV20-1 and TRBJ1-2; D gene uncertain. CDR3 length: 13 amino acids. V lost 1 base, J lost 0 bases, and 6 bases lay in between. Germline lookup yields CDR1 DFQATT and CDR2 SNEGSKA (reference sequence). CDR3 sequence: CSARAPTNYGYTF. CDR3 DNA: TGCAGTGCTAGAGCTCCGACTAACTATGGCTACACCTTC.

Ten or more counts support this clonotype. The chain couples TRBV7-9 to TRBJ2-7; TRBD1 agrees at 10 bases. The germline V gene encodes CDR1 SEHNR and CDR2 FQNEAQ (reference sequence). The V segment lost 5 bases and the J segment 5 bases; nucleotides outside the gene matches: 9. The CDR3 has 15 residues. The CDR3 DNA reads TGTGCCAGCAGCACAACCTGGACAGGGGGACACGAGCAGTACTTC. Translated, it gives CASSTTWTGGHEQYF. Supplemented by reference TRBV7-9 and TRBJ2-7, the full variable domain reads DTGVSQNPRHKITKRGQNVTFRCDPISEHNRLYWYRQTLGQGPEFLTYFQNEAQLEKSRLLSDRFSAERPKGSFSTLEIQRTEQGDSAMYLCASSTTWTGGHEQYFGPGTRLTVT.

This clonotype has at least ten counts. A much larger clonotype is one base distant, so this may be a read error. This chain connects TRBV2 to TRBJ2-5; TRBD1 might be the D (5 bases). The V gene lost 3 bases and the J gene lost 2 bases, with 7 bases spanning the gap. The V gene's germline CDR1 is SNHLY and CDR2 FYNNEI. The CDR3 has 13 amino acids. The DNA for the CDR3 is TGTGCCAGCAGTGACAGGGCACAAGAGACCCAGTACTTC. Translation: CASSDRAQETQYF.

This clonotype was observed many times. The rearrangement uses TRBV28 and TRBJ2-1; 8 bases line up with TRBD2. The CDR3 length is 16 residues. V lost 7 bases, J lost 9 bases, and 17 bases stayed unmatched. The germline V gene has CDR1 MDHEN and CDR2 SYDVKM. The CDR3 coding sequence is TGTGCCAGCACTCCCGGGGCGGGACTAGAGTATAGTGAGCAGTTCTTC. It is translated as CASTPGAGLEYSEQFF.

This clonotype was detected a few times. This chain joins TRBV20-1 and TRBJ1-1; no clear D. The germline V gene has CDR1 DFQATT and CDR2 SNEGSKA (reference sequence). The CDR3 consists of 13 residues. Trimming removed 6 bases from V and 4 bases from J, with 15 bases in between. The CDR3 here is CSALGVGGTEAFF. In DNA form, the CDR3 reads TGCAGTGCCCTCGGCGTTGGTGGCACTGAAGCTTTCTTT.

Many counts were recorded for this clonotype. The chain uses TRBV10-3 and TRBJ1-5; the D gene is possibly TRBD1 (5 bases). Trimming removed 10 bases at V and 4 bases at J, with 23 bases between. Germline-derived CDR1 and CDR2 are ENHRY and SYGVKD. The length of the CDR3 is 16 residues. The CDR3, as DNA: TGTGCCACCTCATTCACGATGATGGGGCGGAATCAGCCCCAGCATTTT. This translates into CATSFTMMGRNQPQHF.

This clonotype showed up many times. The J gene is TRBJ2-3, the V gene TRBV6-1; D is uncertain. The CDR3 length is 14 residues. V was pared by 1 base and J by 2 bases, with 7 bases between. Germline CDR1 and CDR2: MNHNS and SASEGT. This CDR3 reads CASSEGYLTDTQYF. Written as DNA, the CDR3 is TGTGCCAGCAGTGAAGGTTATCTCACAGATACGCAGTATTTT.

This chain connects TRBV27 to TRBJ2-1; 11 bases align to TRBD1. The CDR3 runs to 14 residues. Germline loops: CDR1 MNHEY, CDR2 SMNVEV (reference sequence). The V and J ends lost 5 bases and 7 bases, in that order; junction bases with no gene match: 4. The CDR3 is CASSTGTGGNEQFF. Written as DNA, the CDR3 is TGTGCCAGCAGTACGGGGACAGGGGGAAATGAGCAGTTCTTC.

This clonotype was detected ten times or more. This chain uses TRBV5-1 with TRBJ2-7, with TRBD2 as a possible D gene (5 bases). Germline CDR1 SGHRS, CDR2 YFSETQ. There are 15 residues in the CDR3. V was pared by 0 bases and J by 0 bases, with 10 bases between. This chain's CDR3 is CASSLEAAYSYEQYF. The CDR3 DNA reads TGCGCCAGCAGCTTGGAAGCGGCCTACTCCTACGAGCAGTACTTC. Using reference TRBV5-1 and TRBJ2-7 for the parts outside the CDR3, the full variable domain is KAGVTQTPRYLIKTRGQQVTLSCSPISGHRSVSWYQQTPGQGLQFLFEYFSETQRNKGNFPGRFSGRQFSNSRSEMNVSTLELGDSALYLCASSLEAAYSYEQYFGPGTRLTVT.